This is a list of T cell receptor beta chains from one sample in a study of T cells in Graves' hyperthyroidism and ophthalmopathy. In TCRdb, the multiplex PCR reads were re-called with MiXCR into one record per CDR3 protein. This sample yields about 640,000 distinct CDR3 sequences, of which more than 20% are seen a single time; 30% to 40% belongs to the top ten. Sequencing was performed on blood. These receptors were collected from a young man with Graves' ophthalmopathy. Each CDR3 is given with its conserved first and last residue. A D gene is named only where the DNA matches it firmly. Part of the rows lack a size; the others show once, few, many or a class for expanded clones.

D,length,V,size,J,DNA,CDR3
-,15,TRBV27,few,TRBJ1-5,TGCGCCAGCAGCCCCCTTCGAGGGAGCAATCAGCCCCAGCATTTT,CASSPLRGSNQPQHF
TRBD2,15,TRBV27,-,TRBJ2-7,TGTGCCAGCAGCGATCCAAGCGGGAGCTCCTACGAGCAGTACTTC,CASSDPSGSSYEQYF
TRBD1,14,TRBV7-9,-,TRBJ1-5,TGTGCCAGCAGCCAGTGGACAGGGAGGGAGCCCCAGCATTTT,CASSQWTGREPQHF
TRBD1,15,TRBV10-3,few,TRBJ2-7,TGTGCCATCAGTGCGCCGGGACAGGGGGCTTACGAGCAGTACTTC,CAISAPGQGAYEQYF
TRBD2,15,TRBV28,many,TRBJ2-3,TGTGCCAGCAGGGAAGGAGCGGGGGAGATTCATACGCAGTATTTT,CASREGAGEIHTQYF
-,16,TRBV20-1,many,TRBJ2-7,TGCAGTGCCAGCAGGTGGGGACAACAAAGCTCCTACGAGCAGTACTTC,CSASRWGQQSSYEQYF
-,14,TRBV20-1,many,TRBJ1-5,TGCAGTGCCGGATCGAGGGTGAGCAATCAGCCCCAGCATTTT,CSAGSRVSNQPQHF
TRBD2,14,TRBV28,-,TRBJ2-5,TGTGCCAGCACCCCGGGACTAGCGGGAGAGACCCAGTACTTC,CASTPGLAGETQYF
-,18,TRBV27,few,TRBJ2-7,TGTGCCAGCAGCTACGGGGCCTCGGGGCTAAATTGGGAGTACGAGCAGTACTTC,CASSYGASGLNWEYEQYF
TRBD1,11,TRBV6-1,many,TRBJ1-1,TGTGCCAGCAGCCTACAGGGGAGACCTTTCTTT,CASSLQGRPFF
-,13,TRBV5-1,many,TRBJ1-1,TGCGCCAGCAGCCCAGACCCGAACACTGAAGCTTTCTTT,CASSPDPNTEAFF